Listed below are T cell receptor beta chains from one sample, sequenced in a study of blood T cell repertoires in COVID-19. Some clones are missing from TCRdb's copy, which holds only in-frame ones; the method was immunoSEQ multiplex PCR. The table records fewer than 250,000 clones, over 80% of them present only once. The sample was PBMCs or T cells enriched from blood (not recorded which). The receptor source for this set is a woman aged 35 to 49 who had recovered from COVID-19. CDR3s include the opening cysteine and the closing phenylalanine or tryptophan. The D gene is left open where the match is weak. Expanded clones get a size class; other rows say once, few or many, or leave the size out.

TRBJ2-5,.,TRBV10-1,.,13,TGCGCCAGCAGTGACGGAGTGCAAGAGACCCAGTACTTC,CASSDGVQETQYF
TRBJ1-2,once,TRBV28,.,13,TGTGCCAGCAGTTCCCCGTCGAGCAATGGCTACACCTTC,CASSSPSSNGYTF
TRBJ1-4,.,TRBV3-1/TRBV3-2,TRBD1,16,TGTGCCTGTTCTCCCGGGACAGGGACAACTAATGAAAAACTGTTTTTT,CACSPGTGTTNEKLFF
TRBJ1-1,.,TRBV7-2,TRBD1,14,TGTGCCAGCCGATGGGACAGGGGAAACACTGAAGCTTTCTTT,CASRWDRGNTEAFF
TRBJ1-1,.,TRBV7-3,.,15,TGTGCCAGCAGCTTACAGGGAGGGGTGAACACTGAAGCTTTCTTT,CASSLQGGVNTEAFF
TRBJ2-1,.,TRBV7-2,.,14,TGTGCCAGCAGCGTGGCGGGGAGATACAATGAGCAGTTCTTC,CASSVAGRYNEQFF
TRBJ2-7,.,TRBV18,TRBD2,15,TGTGCCAGCTCACCACCGAGGCTAGCGGGAGGCGAGCAGTACTTC,CASSPPRLAGGEQYF
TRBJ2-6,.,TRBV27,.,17,TGTGCCAGCACTTCACGGGGGGCAGCGACTGGGGCCAACGTCCTGACTTTC,CASTSRGAATGANVLTF
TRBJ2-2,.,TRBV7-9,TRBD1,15,TGTGCCAGCAGCTTAGGGATGCAGGGGGCCGGGGAGCTGTTTTTT,CASSLGMQGAGELFF
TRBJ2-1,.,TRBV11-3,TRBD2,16,TGTGCCAGCAGCTTAGATGGGACTAGAACCTACAATGAGCAGTTCTTC,CASSLDGTRTYNEQFF
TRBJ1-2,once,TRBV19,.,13,TGTGCCAGTAGTATAAGCACTCCGTATGGCTACACCTTC,CASSISTPYGYTF
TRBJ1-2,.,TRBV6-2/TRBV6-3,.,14,TGTGCCAGCAGTGTACCCCAGTGGCTCTTGGGCTACACCTTC,CASSVPQWLLGYTF
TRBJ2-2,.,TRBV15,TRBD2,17,TGTGCCACCAGCGGTGGCGCGGGAGGGCCGGGTGGCGGGGAGCTGTTTTTT,CATSGGAGGPGGGELFF
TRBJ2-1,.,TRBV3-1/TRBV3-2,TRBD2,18,TGTGCCAGCAGCCAAGGGCTAGCGGGGGGTAGCTCCTACAATGAGCAGTTCTTC,CASSQGLAGGSSYNEQFF
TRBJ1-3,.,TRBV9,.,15,TGTGCCAGCAGCGTAGGGGGGGGTGTTGGAAACACCATATATTTT,CASSVGGGVGNTIYF
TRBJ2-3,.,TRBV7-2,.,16,TGTGCCAGCAGCTTTTCCCGCGCTAGCGGCACAGATACGCAGTATTTT,CASSFSRASGTDTQYF
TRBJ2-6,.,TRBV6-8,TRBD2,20,TGTGCCAGCAGTTACTCGGGTCCTCTAGCGGGAGCCACCGGGGCCAACGTCCTGACTTTC,CASSYSGPLAGATGANVLTF
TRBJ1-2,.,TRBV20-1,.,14,TGCAGTGCTAGTGGCATCTATTCAAGGAGTGGCTACACCTTC,CSASGIYSRSGYTF
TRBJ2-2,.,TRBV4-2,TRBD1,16,TGTGCCAGCAGCCAGGCCGGGACAGGAGGAACCGGGGAGCTGTTTTTT,CASSQAGTGGTGELFF
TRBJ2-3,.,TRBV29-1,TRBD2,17,TGCAGCGTGCCACCGATATACTCTAGCGGGAGAGCAGATACGCAGTATTTT,CSVPPIYSSGRADTQYF
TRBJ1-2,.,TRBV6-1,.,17,TGTGCCAGCAGTGCCACGGCCTTCACGGGGTCCGTCTATGGCTACACCTTC,CASSATAFTGSVYGYTF
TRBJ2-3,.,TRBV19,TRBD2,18,TGTGCCAGTAGTGGAAAACTTCAGGGTGGTCGGGAGGCAGATACGCAGTATTTT,CASSGKLQGGREADTQYF
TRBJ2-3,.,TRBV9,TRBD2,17,TGTGCCAGCAGCGTTTGGGGCCGAGCGGGATTCCCAGATACGCAGTATTTT,CASSVWGRAGFPDTQYF
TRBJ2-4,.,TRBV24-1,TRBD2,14,TGTGCCACCAGTGCCGGGAGGTTAGAAAACATTCAGTACTTC,CATSAGRLENIQYF
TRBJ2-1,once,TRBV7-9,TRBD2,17,TGTGCCAGCAGGGGGACTAGCGGGAGGAATTCCTACAATGAGCAGTTCTTC,CASRGTSGRNSYNEQFF
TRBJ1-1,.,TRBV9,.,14,TGTGCCAGCAGCGTACTAACCTCATACACTGAAGCTTTCTTT,CASSVLTSYTEAFF
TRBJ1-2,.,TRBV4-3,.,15,TGCGCCAGCAGCTATAATGGACAGTTAAACTATGGCTACACCTTC,CASSYNGQLNYGYTF
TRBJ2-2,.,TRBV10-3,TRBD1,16,TGTGCCATCACCAGGACAGGGCGCGTGGACGGCGGGGAGCTGTTTTTT,CAITRTGRVDGGELFF
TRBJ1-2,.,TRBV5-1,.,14,TGCGCCAGCAGCTTCGACAGTTCCAACTATGGCTACACCTTC,CASSFDSSNYGYTF
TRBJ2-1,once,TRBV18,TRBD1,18,TGTGCCAGCTCACCGACGGTAGGGACAGGCGCTTTGGGGAATGAGCAGTTCTTC,CASSPTVGTGALGNEQFF
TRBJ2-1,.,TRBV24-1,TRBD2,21,TGTGCCACCAGTGGTCTACCCCCCGGGACTAGCAAATCCCTAGACTACAATGAGCAGTTCTTC,CATSGLPPGTSKSLDYNEQFF
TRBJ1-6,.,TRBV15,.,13,TGTGCCACGTCCGGGATCTATAATTCACCCCTCCACTTT,CATSGIYNSPLHF
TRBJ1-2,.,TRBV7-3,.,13,TGTGCCAGCAGCTTATACCCGGGCTATGGCTACACCTTC,CASSLYPGYGYTF
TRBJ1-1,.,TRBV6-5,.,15,TGTGCCAGCGGATCGATAGGGGCCTTGAACACTGAAGCTTTCTTT,CASGSIGALNTEAFF
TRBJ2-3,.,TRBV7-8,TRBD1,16,TGTGCCAGCAGCCGAGGACAGGCCCCCGGCACAGATACGCAGTATTTT,CASSRGQAPGTDTQYF
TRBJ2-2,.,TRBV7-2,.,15,TGTGCCAGCAGCCTTTCCAGCGACCTCACCGGGGAGCTGTTTTTT,CASSLSSDLTGELFF
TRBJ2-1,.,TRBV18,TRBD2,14,TGTGCCAGCTCCAGAGCGGGAGCTTACAATGAGCAGTTCTTC,CASSRAGAYNEQFF
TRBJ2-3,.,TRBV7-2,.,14,TGTGCCAGCAGCTTACCCGGACACACAGATACGCAGTATTTT,CASSLPGHTDTQYF
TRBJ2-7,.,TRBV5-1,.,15,TGCGCCAGCAGCCCGGACAGTCATAGCTCCTACGAGCAGTACTTC,CASSPDSHSSYEQYF
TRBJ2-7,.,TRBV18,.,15,TGTGCCAGCTCACCAAACCCACAGGGTACCTACGAGCAGTACTTC,CASSPNPQGTYEQYF
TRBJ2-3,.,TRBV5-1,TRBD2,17,TGCGCCAGCAGCCCGAGGACTAGCGGGAGGAGGTCAGATACGCAGTATTTT,CASSPRTSGRRSDTQYF
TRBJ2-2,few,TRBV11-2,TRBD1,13,TGTGCCAGCAGCTTAAGGGGGCTCGGGGAGCTGTTTTTT,CASSLRGLGELFF
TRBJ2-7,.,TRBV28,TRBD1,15,TGTGCCAGCAGTTTACGTAAGGGACAGGGAAACGAGCAGTACTTC,CASSLRKGQGNEQYF
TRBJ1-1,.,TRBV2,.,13,TGTGCCAGCAGGAGGCAGGGGAACACTGAAGCTTTCTTT,CASRRQGNTEAFF
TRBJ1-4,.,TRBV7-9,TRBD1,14,TGTGCCAGCAGCTTGGGACAGCACAATGAAAAACTGTTTTTT,CASSLGQHNEKLFF